Below, 16 T cell receptor beta chains from the same sample are listed, as sequenced in a study of early T cells in non-severe SARS-CoV-2 infection. Using its own MiXCR run on the 5' RACE reads, TCRdb lists one record per CDR3 protein. The sample records over 90,000 distinct CDR3 sequences, approximately 14% being singletons. The sequenced sample consisted of whole blood. The receptor set was obtained from an adult who was a healthcare worker with PCR-confirmed SARS-CoV-2 infection or an uninfected control (not recorded which).

The chain has TRBV27 and TRBJ1-6, with no clear D. CDR1 is MNHEY and CDR2 is SMNVEV in the germline V gene (reference sequence). The V end lost 4 bases, the J end lost 5 bases, and 24 bases lay between the germline ends. The CDR3 runs 19 residues. CDR3 DNA: TGTGCCAGCAGTTCGCGGCCAAGAGCATCCGGGAGGGATAATTCACCCCTCCACTTT. It is translated as CASSSRPRASGRDNSPLHF.

The chain has TRBV28 and TRBJ1-5; D gene uncertain. V was clipped by 7 bases and J by 6 bases, with 13 bases between them. The germline CDR1 and CDR2 sequences are MDHEN and SYDVKM. The CDR3 totals 13 residues. The CDR3 protein is CASNDYRIQPQHF. CDR3 in DNA: TGTGCCAGCAACGATTATCGAATTCAGCCCCAGCATTTT.

This clonotype was observed at least ten times. The rearrangement uses TRBV12-3 or TRBV12-4 and TRBJ1-5, with D unclear. CDR3 length: 15 amino acids. The V end lost 4 bases, the J end lost 5 bases, and 15 bases lay between the germline ends. CDR3 sequence: CASSYLTGNHQPQHF. The CDR3, as DNA: TGTGCCAGCAGTTATTTGACTGGGAACCATCAGCCCCAGCATTTT.

On this clonotype: A single base separates this from a much larger clone, so it may be a read error. As DNA, the CDR3 is TGTGCCAGCAGCCAGGGGTCTAGCACCGGGGAGCTGTTATTT. This gives the protein CASSQGSSTGELLF. V gene TRBV6-4 combines with J gene TRBJ2-2, with D maybe TRBD1 (6 bases). Germline loops: CDR1 MRHNA, CDR2 SNTAGT. This CDR3 contains 14 residues.

This clonotype was picked up many times. The rearrangement joins TRBV15 to TRBJ1-3; D gene unclear. The length of the CDR3 is 11 residues. Germline lookup yields CDR1 LNHNV and CDR2 YYDKDF (reference sequence). Trimming took off 6 bases at V and 4 bases at J, with 4 bases between the two ends. CDR3 DNA: TGTGCCACCAGTGACGGAAACACCATATATTTT. Encoded protein: CATSDGNTIYF.

This clonotype was observed a few times. CDR3 loop: CASSPLGGAAYEQYF. The CDR3 DNA reads TGTGCCAGCAGCCCCCTAGGGGGCGCCGCCTACGAGCAGTACTTC. The rearrangement links TRBV11-2 to TRBJ2-7; 7 bases fit TRBD1. Trimming removed 5 bases from V and 2 bases from J; junction bases left unmatched: 9. Germline lookup yields CDR1 SGHAT and CDR2 FQNNGV. The CDR3 consists of 15 residues.

There are a few counts of this clonotype. This sequence joins TRBV7-8 and TRBJ2-5; D call uncertain. This CDR3 is built from 13 residues. The V gene's germline CDR1 is SGHVS and CDR2 FQNEAQ. V was trimmed by 1 base and J by 7 bases, leaving 10 bases between them. The CDR3 DNA follows: TGTGCCAGCAGCTTAGGGCCTATGGGGACCCAGTACTTC. This gives the protein CASSLGPMGTQYF.

The table lists this clonotype with many counts. The rearrangement uses TRBV5-1 and TRBJ1-1; D remains unclear. Germline CDR1 SGHRS, CDR2 YFSETQ. Trimming stripped 4 bases from V and 5 bases from J, with 15 bases between. This CDR3 contains 14 residues. CDR3 nucleotide sequence: TGCGCCAGCAGCCCCCCGGAAGGGAAGACTGAAGCTTTCTTT. Its translation: CASSPPEGKTEAFF.

V is TRBV27 and J is TRBJ1-5, with unresolved D. Germline assignment: CDR1 MNHEY and CDR2 SMNVEV (reference sequence). The CDR3 contains 14 residues. V dropped 7 bases and J dropped 6 bases, with 16 bases sitting between them. The chain's CDR3 is CASTRLVWAQPQHF. The CDR3 bases are TGTGCCAGCACCAGGTTGGTTTGGGCTCAGCCCCAGCATTTT.

The sample holds many counts of this clonotype. The rearrangement joins TRBV7-6 to TRBJ2-2; no definite D call. Trimming removed 5 bases at V and 1 base at J, with 8 bases between. The CDR3 contains 14 residues. The germline gives CDR1 SGHVS, CDR2 FNYEAQ. The CDR3 nucleotides are TGTGCCAGCAGCCGCGCTATGAACACCGGGGAGCTGTTTTTT. Translating it yields CASSRAMNTGELFF.

Remarks on this clonotype: This may come from a read error, since a much larger clone is one base off. The V call is TRBV6-6, the J call TRBJ2-1; 9 bases align to TRBD2. The CDR3 has 15 amino acids. Germline CDR1 MNHNY, CDR2 SVGAGI (reference sequence). CDR3 DNA sequence: TGTACCAGCATGTTAGCGGGAGCGACTTCCAATGAGCAGTTCTTC. This codes for CTSMLAGATSNEQFF.

This clonotype was picked up a small number of times. This chain joins TRBV10-2 and TRBJ2-5, with TRBD2 identical over 8 bases. The CDR3 is 16 residues long. Germline assignment: CDR1 WSHSY and CDR2 SAAADI. The V and J ends lost 7 bases and 1 base, in that order; junction bases with no gene match: 11. The CDR3 spells CASKFSAGAGQETQYF. CDR3 sequence (DNA): TGCGCCAGCAAGTTTTCAGCGGGAGCGGGCCAAGAGACCCAGTACTTC.

The rearrangement uses TRBV29-1 and TRBJ2-1, with 7 bases matching TRBD1. The CDR3 is made up of 13 amino acids. V shed 8 bases, J shed 0 bases, and the junction held 4 bases outside the gene matches. The germline V gene encodes CDR1 SQVTM and CDR2 ANQGSEA. CDR3 residues: CSYTGASYNEQFF. CDR3 DNA: TGCAGCTATACAGGGGCCTCCTACAATGAGCAGTTCTTC.

This clonotype was counted between two and nine times. V and J are TRBV12-3 or TRBV12-4 and TRBJ2-5; the D gene is possibly TRBD2 (5 bases). Trimming removed 7 bases from V and 5 bases from J, with 17 bases in between. The CDR3 extends over 14 amino acids. The CDR3 coding sequence is TGTGCCAGCAAGGCCCCGGGAAACTTGGAGACCCAGTACTTC. Translation: CASKAPGNLETQYF.

This chain uses TRBV5-1 with TRBJ2-2, with 12 bases lining up with TRBD1. The CDR3 runs 15 residues. Germline V CDR1 and CDR2: SGHRS, YFSETQ. V gave up 5 bases and J gave up 6 bases; unmatched junction bases: 5. CDR3 nucleotide sequence: TGCGCCAGCAGTCCCGGGACAGGGGGCGCCGGGGAGCTGTTTTTT. Residues: CASSPGTGGAGELFF.

On this clonotype itself: Relative to the germline gene, one junction end is altered; a read error may explain this. CDR3 DNA: TGTGCCAGCGGCCAAACCCAGGGAGGGGGAGGCTACACCTTC. It codes for CASGQTQGGGGYTF. The chain links TRBV3-1 to TRBJ1-2, with D maybe TRBD1 (6 bases). The CDR3 is made up of 14 amino acids. Germline lookup yields CDR1 LGHDT and CDR2 YNNKEL (reference sequence).